Reported below is one TCR beta chain. The antigen this receptor binds is unknown. Per-base qualities were not stored, and no clone one base away is much larger. The data derive from a study of graft-versus-host responses after intestinal transplantation (dated by TCRdb to about 2021). In terms of the full investigation: Multivisceral, liver-intestinal, or isolated intestinal transplants were received by the recipients. Anti-thymocyte globulin induction was given to all recipients, followed by maintenance tacrolimus and steroids for 2 to 3 years. Graft-versus-host and host-versus-graft alloreactive T cell clones were tracked in the graft, circulation and bone marrow after intestinal transplantation using bulk TCR-beta CDR3 sequencing. Alloreactive clones were identified by sequencing pre-transplant mixed lymphocyte reaction products and comparing them with unstimulated pre-transplant donor and recipient T cells. The cohort enrolled 20 to 25 intestinal transplant recipients, one of whom was a retransplant, and a few patients without pretransplant specimens were excluded. A peak of at least 4% donor T cells among recipient peripheral blood mononuclear cells was the definition used for donor T cell macrochimerism. Rather than going through the commercial service, samples from a few later patients were sequenced in-house on an Illumina MiSeq and processed with MiXCR.

Blood samples were collected up to 4 times in the first month after transplant and then at least monthly when available. Findings and caveats that apply to the study as a whole: The conclusions were limited by the relatively low number and heterogeneity of the intestinal transplant patients. GvH clones were found in recipient bone marrow, and some of the GvH clones appeared earlier in ileal mucosa or blood, which is consistent with an intestinal mucosal origin. Early after transplant, peak levels of circulating GvH clones were found to be associated with declines in HvG clones. In patients with donor T cell macrochimerism, the allografts had high GvH to HvG T cell clonal ratios.

Libraries were built with the immunoSEQ multiplex PCR assay. For most patients, high-throughput TCR-beta CDR3 sequencing of genomic DNA was performed by Adaptive Biotechnologies. In the source study's methods: TCR sequencing data were retrieved from Adaptive's ImmunoSEQ software for some 17 patients, whereas a few other patients were processed with MiXCR and VDJtools. CDR3 nucleotide sequences shared between donor and recipient were removed because their origin could not be assigned. To count as alloreactive, a clone needed at least 2-fold expansion over unstimulated cells and a minimum CFSE-low frequency of 0.002% (template counts) or 0.001% (read counts). A clone was considered mappable if detected in the sequenced pre-transplant spleen, lymph node, or MLR CFSE-low populations of the donor or recipient. The cumulative frequency of alloreactive clones was calculated as a percentage of all sequences, weighted by copy number. TCRdb retrieved this table from immuneACCESS and kept in-frame rearrangements only. Not all clones are present; in checked studies, unresolved V genes account for under half, and no reason is known for the remainder. The V and J calls and the clone size are those of that table, but D and trimming were determined from the DNA. The sample yields about 21,000 clones; 89% were counted once. The ten largest make up roughly 5% of the sample.

Relative to germline, V is missing 0 bases and J is missing 8 bases, with 8 bases of the junction outside any gene match. The CDR3 covers 15 residues, taking in both the cysteine and the phenylalanine. Of the read, only the CDR3 DNA is kept; its 45 bases are in frame from base 1. From the germline V gene (reference sequence), CDR1 is SEHNR and CDR2 is FQNEAQ. The V and J genes are TRBV7-9 and TRBJ1-2; 8 of the junction bases match TRBD1. The source of this sequence is a human patient who received an intestinal transplant, so some T cells may come from the graft donor. The specimen comprised PBMCs, sampled roughly 64 days after intestinal transplantation. The encoded CDR3 is CASSLAPSSGGGYTF. The DNA sequence is as follows: TGTGCCAGCAGCTTAGCTCCTTCTTCAGGGGGCGGCTACACCTTC.